The 8 T cell receptor beta chains listed next were all sequenced from one sample in a study of blood T cell repertoires in COVID-19. Clones were read by immunoSEQ multiplex PCR, and TCRdb kept only the in-frame ones, dropping some. This table has 120,000 to 150,000 clones, approximately 80% appearing once. What was sequenced was peripheral blood. The receptors were sampled from a human donor in a cohort sampled during active COVID-19.

V gene TRBV19 combines with J gene TRBJ2-1; 8 bases align to TRBD2. Germline CDR1 is LNHDA and CDR2 is SQIVND (reference sequence). The CDR3 consists of 14 residues. With V trimmed by 8 bases and J by 10 bases, 13 bases remained unmatched. The DNA for the CDR3 is TGTGCCAGTCTAGATTCTCGGGGGGGCCGGGAGCAGTTCTTC. It translates to CASLDSRGGREQFF.

The chain is built from TRBV18 and TRBJ2-2; TRBD1 is a possible D gene (6 bases). CDR1 is KGHSH, CDR2 LQKENI, per germline. The CDR3 has 15 residues. The germline V and J ends were trimmed by 6 bases and 0 bases, with 11 bases remaining between them. The CDR3: CASSQDRSNTGELFF. CDR3 bases: TGTGCCAGCTCCCAGGACAGATCGAACACCGGGGAGCTGTTTTTT.

The rearrangement joins TRBV4-1 to TRBJ1-2; unclear D gene. This CDR3 has 14 residues. The germline CDR1 and CDR2 sequences are MGHRA and YSYEKL. V was pared by 0 bases and J by 6 bases, with 11 bases between. The CDR3 spells CASSQDLGVDGYTF. The CDR3 DNA sequence: TGCGCCAGCAGCCAAGATCTGGGAGTCGATGGCTACACCTTC.

This clone was counted once. The chain carries TRBV9 and TRBJ2-4; D remains unclear. CDR1 is SGDLS and CDR2 is YYNGEE in the germline V gene. The germline V and J ends were trimmed by 2 bases and 2 bases, with 8 bases remaining between them. CDR3 length: 14 amino acids. The CDR3 here is CASSVDMTKNIQYF. The CDR3 region has the DNA TGTGCCAGCAGCGTCGACATGACCAAAAACATTCAGTACTTC.

V is TRBV4-3 and J is TRBJ1-2, with 10 bases matching TRBD1. This CDR3 is built from 14 residues. Germline loops: CDR1 LGHNA, CDR2 YSLEER. With V trimmed by 4 bases and J by 3 bases, 2 bases remained unmatched. The DNA for the CDR3 is TGCGCCAGCAGCCCCGGACAGGGGGACTATGGCTACACCTTC. This sequence encodes CASSPGQGDYGYTF.

J is TRBJ2-1 and V is TRBV7-8; TRBD2 aligns across 8 bases. This CDR3 is 14 amino acids long. Losses at the gene ends were 5 bases for V and 10 bases for J; bases not matched to a gene: 10. Germline CDR1 SGHVS, CDR2 FQNEAQ. The CDR3 spells CASSTRTSPAEQFF. The CDR3 region has the DNA TGTGCCAGCAGCACTCGGACTAGCCCGGCGGAGCAGTTCTTC.

The rearrangement uses TRBV18 and TRBJ1-2; 8 bases agree with TRBD1. Germline assignment: CDR1 KGHSH and CDR2 LQKENI. V lost 6 bases to trimming and J lost 2 bases; unmatched junction nucleotides: 8. The CDR3 runs 15 residues. Written as DNA, the CDR3 is TGTGCCAGCTCGCCTACGGGACAGGTGAACTATGGCTACACCTTC. Its translation is CASSPTGQVNYGYTF.

The V and J genes are TRBV11-3 and TRBJ2-1, with D possibly being TRBD1 (5 bases). CDR3 length: 17 amino acids. The germline V gene encodes CDR1 SGHNT and CDR2 YENEEA. Trimming pared 5 bases from V and 6 bases from J, leaving 23 bases between. The CDR3 DNA reads TGTGCCAGCAGCCACCTCACGTCCAGGGAAAATGGCAATGAGCAGTTCTTC. Translation: CASSHLTSRENGNEQFF.